This T cell receptor (beta chain) originates from a study of CD8 T cells in ankylosing spondylitis. The germline V gene encodes CDR1 MNHEY and CDR2 SMNVEV (reference sequence). The CDR3 totals 18 residues. The V gene end was trimmed by 5 bases and the J gene end by 1 base; junction bases not matched to a gene: 14. TCRdb ran MiXCR on the 5' RACE reads and lists one entry per CDR3 protein. Here the sample spans some 340,000 distinct CDR3 sequences, roughly 14% being singletons. Study observations and caveats: Reportedly, matched ankylosing spondylitis synovial fluid was significantly enriched for disease-linked clones.

This clonotype has only a few counts. The antigen is unknown. V usage is TRBV27 and J usage is TRBJ2-3; 8 bases match TRBD2. Sequences were obtained from blood, either unsorted or a sorted T cell fraction (not recorded which). The clonotype originates from a male donor with ankylosing spondylitis or in good health (not recorded which). CDR3 sequence reads: CASSPYRGGQYGTDTQYF. The DNA of the CDR3 is TGTGCCAGCAGTCCCTACCGGGGGGGCCAGTACGGCACAGATACGCAGTATTTT.